The rows below give T cell receptor beta chains drawn from one sample of a study of CD4 T cells in relation to SARS-CoV-2 and coronaviruses. Using immunoSEQ multiplex PCR, the repertoire was profiled, and TCRdb retains in-frame clones only, with some absent. The sample lists about 56,000 clones, about 90% seen once, with approximately 0.4% in the top ten. Sequencing was performed on naive CD4+ T cells from PBMCs. These receptors originate from an adult with COVID-19. Both conserved end residues are part of each CDR3. For some rows the clone size is stated as once, few or many, or as a class when expanded; others skip it.

>NA|TRBJ1-2|TRBV18
CASSPAGSAGTF
>NA|TRBJ1-3|TRBV5-1
CASSLATGTNGNTIYF
>NA|TRBJ1-1|TRBV27
CASSPSSSNTEAFF
>NA|TRBJ2-5|TRBV19
CASRSSGSKETQYF
>NA|TRBJ2-5|TRBV28
CASSSRTGPGETQYF
>NA|TRBJ1-2|TRBV20-1
CSARQVYGYTF
>NA|TRBJ2-3|TRBV29-1
CSVGVAGPTDTQYF
>NA|TRBJ2-7|TRBV28
CASSPGGTTYEQYF
>NA|TRBJ1-5|TRBV9
CASSVDGTGPQPQHF
>NA|TRBJ2-7|TRBV5-1
CASSLGDTTSYEQYF
>NA|TRBJ2-5|TRBV7-7
CASSLGAKETQYF
>NA|TRBJ1-2|TRBV11-2
CASSFDRSYGYTF
>NA|TRBJ1-5|TRBV4-1
CASSQGQGGQPQHF
>NA|TRBJ2-1|TRBV4-2
CASSQGSRDSAYNEQFF
>NA|TRBJ2-1|TRBV2
CASTRLVGEIF
>NA|TRBJ2-7|TRBV28
CASSSNRVLYEQYF
>NA|TRBJ2-1|TRBV6-6
CASTRNSGSSYNEQFF
>NA|TRBJ2-3|TRBV27
CASKDGGRPTDTQYF
>NA|TRBJ1-1|TRBV27
CASSPLGQGHTEAFF
>once|TRBJ2-7|TRBV27
CASSPQGSSYEQYF
>few|TRBJ2-7|TRBV6-1
CASSEGLIYEQYF
>NA|TRBJ2-7|TRBV5-1
CASSSQKGAREQYF
>NA|TRBJ2-7|TRBV7-9
CASRGWASGVKQYF
>once|TRBJ2-7|TRBV28
CASRLGQGASYEQYF
>NA|TRBJ2-1|TRBV20-1
CSASRSSGVYNEQFF
>NA|TRBJ1-1|TRBV12-3/TRBV12-4
CASSHPQNTEAFF
>NA|TRBJ2-7|TRBV6-2/TRBV6-3
CASSYYSTGLAGREQYF
>NA|TRBJ1-4|TRBV7-9
CASGTANEKLFF
>NA|TRBJ2-2|TRBV6-4
CASSELSNTGELFF
>NA|TRBJ2-3|TRBV5-1
CASSYHRTDTQYF
>NA|TRBJ2-7|TRBV4-3
CASSQEQGNEQYF
>NA|TRBJ2-1|TRBV9
CASSVGVASYNEQFF
>NA|TRBJ2-2|TRBV11-2
CASSLTGLNTGELFF
>NA|TRBJ1-1|TRBV3-1/TRBV3-2
CASSPWTENTEAFF
>NA|TRBJ2-3|TRBV5-1
CASKKQGAGADTQYF
>once|TRBJ1-4|TRBV12-3/TRBV12-4
CASRTFASEKLFF
>NA|TRBJ2-3|TRBV30
CAWSGRTDGTQYF
>NA|TRBJ2-3|TRBV6-6
CASSFRAGASTDTQYF
>NA|TRBJ2-5|TRBV3-1/TRBV3-2
CASSHLLAGVRKETQYF
>NA|TRBJ2-1|TRBV7-2
CASSRLAGFNEQFF
>NA|TRBJ1-6|TRBV23-1
CASSQDSRDQNSPLHF
>NA|TRBJ1-6|TRBV5-6
CASSPTSGGLDSPLHF
>NA|TRBJ2-3|TRBV19
CASSIWWRKRLTDTQYF
>NA|TRBJ2-1|TRBV5-6
CASSEFGVADIYNEQFF
>NA|TRBJ2-7|TRBV4-3
CASSQRAIPSYEQYF
>NA|TRBJ2-7|TRBV7-6
CASSLSPGGLYEQYF
>NA|TRBJ2-2|TRBV5-1
CASSLGGRANPGELFF
>NA|TRBJ2-3|TRBV7-5
CVRSPDLSQPLPAIDTQYF
>NA|TRBJ2-5|TRBV9
CASSVGTVPQETQYF
>once|TRBJ2-3|TRBV13
CASSLTVRRQGVDTQYF
>NA|TRBJ1-1|TRBV28
CASSWDSSSTEAFF
>NA|TRBJ2-7|TRBV18
CASSRDRGYEQYF
>NA|TRBJ1-1|TRBV6-5
CASGGQGVTEAFF
>once|TRBJ2-7|TRBV10-3
CAISDRGYEQYF
>NA|TRBJ1-3|TRBV21-1
CASSKGVVRNTIYF
>NA|TRBJ2-2|TRBV7-2
CASSFSRGELFF
>NA|TRBJ1-4|TRBV7-9
CASSLGRGEKLFF